This TCR beta chain comes out of a study of cytomegalovirus exposure and HLA in healthy donors. PCR primers comprised 60 Vbeta and 13 Jbeta primers. Sequenced by immunoSEQ multiplex PCR; TCRdb stores in-frame clones only, minus some. The profile shows 200,000 to 250,000 clones, around nine tenths of them singletons. Germline assignment: CDR1 WNHNN and CDR2 SYGVQD (reference sequence). The CDR3 is 14 residues long. V shed 7 bases and J 3 bases; nucleotides not matched to a gene: 6. Study-level points and caveats: 87-base-pair reads could not separate some V segments, including TRBV6-2 and TRBV6-3. In an earlier analysis, about 87% or about 30%: the productive usage of most TCR beta V segments. A highly shared variant cluster was judged a likely technical artifact. The authors later found TCR association rates varying by HLA locus, with DRB1 most and HLA-C fewest.

Note on this clone: The antigen remains unidentified.

This chain connects TRBV10-1 to TRBJ2-7; TRBD2 aligns across 10 bases. Sequences were obtained from PBMCs. The sequence was collected from a young woman in good health and CMV-seronegative. CDR3 DNA sequence: TGCGCCAGCACCGGGGGGACTAGCGTCTACGAGCAGTACTTC. This sequence encodes CASTGGTSVYEQYF.